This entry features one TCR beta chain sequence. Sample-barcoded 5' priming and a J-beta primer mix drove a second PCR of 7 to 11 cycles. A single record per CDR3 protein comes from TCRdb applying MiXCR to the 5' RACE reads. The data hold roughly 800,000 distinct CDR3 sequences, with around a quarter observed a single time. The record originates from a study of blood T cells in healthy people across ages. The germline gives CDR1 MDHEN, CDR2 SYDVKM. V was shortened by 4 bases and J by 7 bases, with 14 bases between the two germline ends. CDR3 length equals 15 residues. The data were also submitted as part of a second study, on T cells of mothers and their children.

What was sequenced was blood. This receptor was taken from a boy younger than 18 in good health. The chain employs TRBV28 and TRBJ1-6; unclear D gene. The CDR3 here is CASSSSGEKNSPLHF. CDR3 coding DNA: TGTGCCAGCAGTTCTAGCGGGGAAAAGAATTCACCCCTCCACTTT.